This note documents a single T cell receptor (beta chain) sequence. Its antigen is unidentified. The sample is drawn from a study of T cells after posttransplantation cyclophosphamide. Notes on the study in general: TRB overlap between skin or GI tissue T cells and blood was limited. Later post-transplant blood repertoires were often dominated by donor CD8+ memory clones. Recipient CMV seropositivity and CMV reactivation strongly tracked TRB clonality.

V was shortened by 1 base and J by 1 base, with 8 bases between the two germline ends. Germline CDR1 and CDR2: SGDLS and YYNGEE. The CDR3 is made up of 15 amino acids. Treatment was busulfan-fludarabine conditioning, a marrow graft, and cyclophosphamide on days +3 and +4. The repertoire was sequenced with immunoSEQ multiplex PCR; TCRdb's copy has only in-frame clones and lacks some. This sample has 7,500 to 10,000 clones, with approximately 82% found just once. This receptor was taken from a female patient aged 40-50 years who received an allogeneic stem cell transplant from a related donor, was CMV-positive, and had no GVHD. Some T cells here may be from the graft donor. Material: PBMCs, obtained 1,800 to 2,000 days after a stem cell transplant with posttransplant cyclophosphamide. The chain carries TRBV9 and TRBJ2-2; a weak D match, TRBD1 (7 bases). The CDR3 reads CASSVQGGNTGELFF. In nucleotides, the CDR3 is TGTGCCAGCAGCGTACAGGGGGGGAACACCGGGGAGCTGTTTTTT.